The 7 T cell receptor beta chains below all came from one sample that was sequenced in a study of blood T cells in healthy people across ages. A second PCR, run for about 6 to 11 cycles, used a sample-barcoded 5' primer plus a J-beta primer mix. TCRdb re-analysed the 5' RACE reads in MiXCR, keeping a single row per CDR3 protein. The repertoire has fewer than 900,000 distinct CDR3 sequences, roughly 41% of them found once; the top ten carry 20% to 25%. Sequenced input: blood. The receptors were sampled from a woman aged 60-75 years in good health.

The rearrangement links TRBV7-2 to TRBJ2-4; unclear D gene. The CDR3 consists of 13 residues. Germline lookup yields CDR1 SGHTA and CDR2 FQGNSA. Trimming stripped 1 base from V and 6 bases from J, with 7 bases between. CDR3 loop: CASSLVGLNIQYF. CDR3 nucleotides: TGTGCCAGCAGCTTAGTAGGCTTAAACATTCAGTACTTC.

The chain carries TRBV2 and TRBJ2-7, with D perhaps given as TRBD1 or TRBD2 (5 bases each). CDR1 and CDR2 (germline): SNHLY, FYNNEI. The CDR3 length is 17 residues. The V and J ends lost 1 base and 7 bases respectively, with 23 bases between them. The CDR3 nucleotides are TGTGCCAGCAGTGAAGGGCCGGGACCACAGGTAAACAATGAGCAGTACTTC. Residues: CASSEGPGPQVNNEQYF.

In the case of this clonotype: One end of the junction fails to match germline, which may point to a read error. V gene TRBV6-6 combines with J gene TRBJ2-1; 8 nucleotides align to TRBD2. The CDR3 consists of 15 residues. The V gene's germline CDR1 is MNHNY and CDR2 SVGAGI (reference sequence). DNA of the CDR3: TGTGCCCGCAGTTACCTAACTAGCGGACACAATGAGCAGTTCTTC. Its translation is CARSYLTSGHNEQFF.

This clonotype has only a few counts. V gene TRBV2 combines with J gene TRBJ2-3; 16 bases match TRBD2. V dropped 10 bases and J dropped 6; count of bases not matched to a gene: 4. This CDR3 is built from 14 residues. Germline CDR1 is SNHLY and CDR2 is FYNNEI. The chain's CDR3 is CATGTSGRGDTQYF. CDR3 DNA: TGTGCCACCGGGACTAGCGGGAGGGGGGATACGCAGTATTTT.

This sequence joins TRBV6-2 or TRBV6-3 and TRBJ2-7; unclear D gene. Trimming pared 2 bases from V and 0 bases from J, leaving 11 bases between. Germline V gene sequence: CDR1 MNHEY, CDR2 SVGEGT. The CDR3 runs 15 residues. Here the CDR3 DNA reads TGTGCCAGCAGTTACGCCAGGCTTAGCTCCTACGAGCAGTACTTC. Protein sequence: CASSYARLSSYEQYF.

The V gene is TRBV18, the J gene TRBJ1-1; possibly TRBD1 for D (6 bases). In germline, CDR1 is KGHSH, CDR2 LQKENI. V lost 1 base and J 4 bases, leaving 10 bases between the germline ends. This CDR3 has 14 amino acids. CDR3 residues: CASSPLGAGTEAFF. The CDR3 coding sequence is TGTGCCAGCTCACCACTGGGGGCAGGCACTGAAGCTTTCTTT.

The chain employs TRBV6-6 and TRBJ1-4, with TRBD1 as a possible D gene (5 bases). The CDR3 sequence is 15 residues long. Germline-derived CDR1 and CDR2 are MNHNY and SVGAGI (reference sequence). V was cut by 5 bases and J by 1 base, with 11 bases left in between. The CDR3 DNA follows: TGTGCCAGCAGTCGCTGGGGGGTAACTAATGAAAAACTGTTTTTT. It is translated as CASSRWGVTNEKLFF.